These 6 T cell receptor beta chains originate from one sample sequenced in a study of blood T cell repertoires in COVID-19. The table came from immunoSEQ multiplex PCR; TCRdb's copy has only in-frame clones and leaves some out. Of about 180,000 clones in the sample, around 87% were seen once. Sequencing was performed on peripheral blood. These receptor sequences come from a woman under 40 with active or convalescent COVID-19.

The rearrangement joins TRBV18 to TRBJ2-3, with D uncertain. The CDR3 totals 16 residues. Trimming took 1 base from V and 1 from J, leaving 12 bases between them. Germline-derived CDR1 and CDR2 are KGHSH and LQKENI. The CDR3 nucleotides are TGTGCCAGCTCACCACTTGCCGACTCGGGCACAGATACGCAGTATTTT. Its translation: CASSPLADSGTDTQYF.

The V and J genes are TRBV3-1 (or the pseudogene TRBV3-2) and TRBJ1-4; D gene ambiguous. The germline gives CDR1 LGHDT, CDR2 YNNKEL (reference sequence). Deletions cut 4 bases from V and 4 bases from J, with 13 bases between. The CDR3 length is 15 residues. CDR3 coding DNA: TGTGCCAGCAGCCTTAAAAGTCGAGTTAATGAAAAACTGTTTTTT. Its translation: CASSLKSRVNEKLFF.

V is TRBV9 and J is TRBJ2-3; tentative D call: TRBD2 (5 bases). The germline gives CDR1 SGDLS, CDR2 YYNGEE. This CDR3 comprises 16 residues. V was shortened by 0 bases and J by 0 bases, with 11 bases between the two germline ends. The CDR3 region is CASSVAGGYSTDTQYF. CDR3 DNA: TGTGCCAGCAGCGTAGCTGGCGGGTATAGCACAGATACGCAGTATTTT.

The rearrangement joins TRBV5-6 to TRBJ2-3, with TRBD2 matching over 8 bases. J lost 2 bases, V lost 0 bases, and 8 bases had no gene match. Germline assignment: CDR1 SGHDT and CDR2 YYEEEE. The CDR3 covers 17 residues. CDR3: CASSLAASGGLTDTQYF. The CDR3 DNA follows: TGTGCCAGCAGCTTGGCCGCCAGCGGGGGCCTCACAGATACGCAGTATTTT.

V and J are TRBV7-9 and TRBJ2-1; 8 nucleotides line up with TRBD2. Trimming cost V 3 bases and J 1 base; bases outside gene matches: 5. The CDR3 is 16 residues long. Germline V gene lookup returns CDR1 SEHNR and CDR2 FQNEAQ (reference sequence). The CDR3 nucleotides are TGTGCCAGCAGCTTGGTGGGACTAGTTTCCTACAATGAGCAGTTCTTC. It translates to CASSLVGLVSYNEQFF.

J is TRBJ2-1 and V is TRBV7-9; TRBD1 matches 9 bases. The CDR3 runs to 14 residues. Per germline, CDR1 SEHNR and CDR2 FQNEAQ (reference sequence). Unmatched junction bases numbered 7, after V lost 3 bases and J lost 10 bases. The CDR3, as DNA: TGTGCCAGCAGCTTCGCGACAGGGGGGAACGAGCAGTTCTTC. Its translation: CASSFATGGNEQFF. The whole variable domain, remainder taken from reference TRBV7-9 and TRBJ2-1, is DTGVSQNPRHKITKRGQNVTFRCDPISEHNRLYWYRQTLGQGPEFLTYFQNEAQLEKSRLLSDRFSAERPKGSFSTLEIQRTEQGDSAMYLCASSFATGGNEQFFGPGTRLTVL.